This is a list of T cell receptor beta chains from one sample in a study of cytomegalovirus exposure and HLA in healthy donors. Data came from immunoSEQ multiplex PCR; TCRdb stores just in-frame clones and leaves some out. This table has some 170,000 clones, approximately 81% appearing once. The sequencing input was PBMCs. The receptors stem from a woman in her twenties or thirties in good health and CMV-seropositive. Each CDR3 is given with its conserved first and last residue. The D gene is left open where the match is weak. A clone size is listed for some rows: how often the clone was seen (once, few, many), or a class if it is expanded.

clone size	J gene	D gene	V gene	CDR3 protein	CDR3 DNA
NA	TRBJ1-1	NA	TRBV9	CASSVTSGNTEAFF	TGTGCCAGCAGCGTGACCTCAGGGAACACTGAAGCTTTCTTT
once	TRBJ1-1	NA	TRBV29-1	CSVCRGPEAFF	TGCAGCGTTTGCAGGGGCCCTGAAGCTTTCTTT
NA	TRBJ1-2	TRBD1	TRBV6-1	CASTLFDRGRGYTF	TGTGCCAGCACCCTGTTCGACAGGGGGCGAGGCTACACCTTC
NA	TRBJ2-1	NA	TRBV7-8	CASIPGGPSYNEQFF	TGTGCCAGCATCCCGGGGGGCCCCTCCTACAATGAGCAGTTCTTC
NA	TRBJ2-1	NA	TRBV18	CASSPPVDPSTHEQFF	TGTGCCAGCTCACCACCGGTAGACCCTAGCACCCATGAGCAGTTCTTC
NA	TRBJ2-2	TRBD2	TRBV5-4	CASSLPSGGYTGELFF	TGTGCCAGCAGCTTGCCCAGCGGGGGGTACACCGGGGAGCTGTTTTTT
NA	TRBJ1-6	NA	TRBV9	CASSRGNYNSPLHF	TGTGCCAGCAGCAGAGGGAACTATAATTCACCCCTCCACTTT
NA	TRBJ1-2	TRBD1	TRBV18	CASSRGQVNYGYTF	TGTGCCAGCTCACGTGGACAGGTGAACTATGGCTACACCTTC
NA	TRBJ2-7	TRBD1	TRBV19	CASTGTASYEQYF	TGTGCCAGTACCGGGACAGCCTCCTACGAGCAGTACTTC
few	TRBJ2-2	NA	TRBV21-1	CAEAPIGGTSGGQVNTGELFF	TGTGCCGAGGCTCCCATAGGGGGGACTAGCGGGGGGCAAGTGAACACCGGGGAGCTGTTTTTT
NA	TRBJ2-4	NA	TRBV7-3	CASNTPPGNIQYF	TGTGCCAGCAACACGCCCCCCGGGAACATTCAGTACTTC
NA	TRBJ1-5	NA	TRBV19	CASSAEGEGDQPQHF	TGTGCCAGTAGTGCTGAGGGGGAAGGGGACCAGCCCCAGCATTTT
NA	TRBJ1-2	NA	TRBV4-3	CASSPRQFISYGYTF	TGCGCCAGCAGCCCACGACAGTTCATATCCTATGGCTACACCTTC
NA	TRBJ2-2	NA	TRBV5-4	CASSLGGVTGELFF	TGTGCCAGCAGCTTGGGGGGGGTCACCGGGGAGCTGTTTTTT
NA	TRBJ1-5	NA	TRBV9	CASSAAGIGQPQHF	TGTGCCAGCAGCGCGGCAGGGATCGGTCAGCCCCAGCATTTT
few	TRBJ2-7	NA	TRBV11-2	CASSYTGSDSAEQYF	TGTGCCAGCAGCTATACAGGGTCGGATTCGGCCGAGCAGTACTTC
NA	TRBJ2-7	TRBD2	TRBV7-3	CASSPSGAVHEQYF	TGTGCCAGCAGCCCTAGCGGGGCCGTCCACGAGCAGTACTTC
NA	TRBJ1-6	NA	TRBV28	CASSPGGYNSPLHF	TGTGCCAGCAGCCCCGGGGGCTATAATTCACCCCTCCACTTT
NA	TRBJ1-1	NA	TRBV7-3	CASSKTGNTEAFF	TGTGCCAGCAGCAAAACAGGGAACACTGAAGCTTTCTTT
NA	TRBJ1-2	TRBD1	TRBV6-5	CASSYDRETNYGYTF	TGTGCCAGCAGTTACGACAGGGAGACTAACTATGGCTACACCTTC
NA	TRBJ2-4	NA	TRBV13	CASLARGGRHIQYF	TGTGCCAGCTTGGCTAGGGGGGGTCGGCACATTCAGTACTTC
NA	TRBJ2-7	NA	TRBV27	CASSPVGSPGARVSEQYF	TGTGCCAGCAGTCCCGTCGGTTCCCCAGGGGCAAGGGTCTCCGAGCAGTACTTC
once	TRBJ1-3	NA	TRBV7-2	CASSLLGRNTIYF	TGTGCCAGCAGCTTATTGGGCAGAAACACCATATATTTT
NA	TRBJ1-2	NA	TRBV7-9	CASSPQGAPNYGYTF	TGTGCCAGCAGCCCCCAAGGGGCTCCTAACTATGGCTACACCTTC
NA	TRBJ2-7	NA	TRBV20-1	CSASDRHEQYF	TGCAGTGCTAGTGACAGGCACGAGCAGTACTTC
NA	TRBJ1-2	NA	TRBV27	CASSLSWRESYGYTF	TGTGCCAGCAGTTTATCTTGGAGGGAGTCCTATGGCTACACCTTC
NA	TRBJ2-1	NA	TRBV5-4	CASSSRSDSNEQFF	TGTGCCAGCAGCTCCCGGTCCGACTCCAATGAGCAGTTCTTC
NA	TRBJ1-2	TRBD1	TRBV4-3	CASSHKVGTGVGYTF	TGCGCCAGCAGCCACAAAGTGGGGACAGGGGTAGGCTACACCTTC
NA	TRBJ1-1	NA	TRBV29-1	CSVEDLTDFTNTEAFF	TGCAGCGTTGAAGATTTAACGGACTTCACGAACACTGAAGCTTTCTTT